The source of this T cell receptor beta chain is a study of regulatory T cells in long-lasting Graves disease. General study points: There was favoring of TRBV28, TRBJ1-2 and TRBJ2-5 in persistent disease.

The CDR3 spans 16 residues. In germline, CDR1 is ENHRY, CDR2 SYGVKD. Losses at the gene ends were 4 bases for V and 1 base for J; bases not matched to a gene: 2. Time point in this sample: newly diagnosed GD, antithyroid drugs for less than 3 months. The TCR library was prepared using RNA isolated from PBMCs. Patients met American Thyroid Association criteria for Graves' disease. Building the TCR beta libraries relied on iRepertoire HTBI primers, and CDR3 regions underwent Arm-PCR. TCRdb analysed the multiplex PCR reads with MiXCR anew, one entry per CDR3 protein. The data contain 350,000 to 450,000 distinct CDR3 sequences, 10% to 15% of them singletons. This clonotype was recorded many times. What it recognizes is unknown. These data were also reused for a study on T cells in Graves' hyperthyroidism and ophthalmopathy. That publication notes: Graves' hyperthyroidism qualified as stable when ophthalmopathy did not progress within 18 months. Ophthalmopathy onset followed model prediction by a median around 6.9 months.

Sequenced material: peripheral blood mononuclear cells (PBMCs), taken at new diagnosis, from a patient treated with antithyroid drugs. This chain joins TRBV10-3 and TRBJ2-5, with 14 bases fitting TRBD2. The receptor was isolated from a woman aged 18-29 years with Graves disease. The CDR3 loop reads CAISGGTSGGQETQYF. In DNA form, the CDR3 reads TGTGCCATCAGTGGGGGGACTAGCGGGGGCCAAGAGACCCAGTACTTC.